The clone carrying this TCR beta chain turned up a few times. Its matching antigen is unknown. CDR1 and CDR2 (germline): SNHLY, FYNNEI. Trimming cost V 6 bases and J 1 base; bases outside gene matches: 8. The CDR3 is made up of 15 amino acids. The data belong to a study of cytomegalovirus exposure and HLA in healthy donors. Study-level results: Several of the most significant clusters appeared linked to common viral pathogens, based on a later analysis.

This PCR relied on a set of 60 Vbeta primers and 13 Jbeta primers. Assay used: immunoSEQ multiplex PCR; TCRdb lists only in-frame clones, some missing. The sample yields fewer than 150,000 clones, roughly four fifths seen once. This clonotype was sampled from a woman between 50 and 59 years old in good health and CMV-seronegative. The sample was PBMCs. This chain connects TRBV2 to TRBJ1-1; TRBD1 aligns across 7 bases. CDR3 region: CASRRGRLGNTEAFF. The CDR3 coding sequence is TGTGCCAGCAGGAGGGGGCGGTTGGGGAACACTGAAGCTTTCTTT.